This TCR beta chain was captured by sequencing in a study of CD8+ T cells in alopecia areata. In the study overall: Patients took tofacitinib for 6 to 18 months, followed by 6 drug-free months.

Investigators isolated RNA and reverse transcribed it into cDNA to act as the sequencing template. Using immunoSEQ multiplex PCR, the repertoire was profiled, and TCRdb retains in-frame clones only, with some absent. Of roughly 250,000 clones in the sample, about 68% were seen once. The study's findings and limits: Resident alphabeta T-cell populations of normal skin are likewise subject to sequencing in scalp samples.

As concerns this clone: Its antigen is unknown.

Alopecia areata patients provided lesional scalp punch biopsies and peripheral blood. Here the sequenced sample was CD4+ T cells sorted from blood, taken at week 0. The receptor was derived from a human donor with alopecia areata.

The CDR3: CATSSGQGSNYGYTF. CDR3 sequence (DNA): TGTGCCACCAGCTCGGGACAGGGGTCTAACTATGGCTACACCTTC. The chain is built from TRBV15 and TRBJ1-2, with 10 bases fitting TRBD1. The trim removed 5 bases at V and 0 bases at J, leaving 3 bases unmatched. CDR3 length: 15 residues. Looked up from germline, CDR1 is LNHNV and CDR2 is YYDKDF (reference sequence).